The source of this T cell receptor (beta chain) is a study of T cell responses to AZD1222 COVID-19 vaccine. Study information: Second doses at about 4 or about 12 weeks were pooled.

Note on this clone: Its antigen is unknown.

Germline lookup yields CDR1 SNHLY and CDR2 FYNNEI. CDR3 size: 16 residues. Trimming stripped 10 bases from V and 1 base from J, with 22 bases between. Clones were read by immunoSEQ multiplex PCR, and TCRdb kept only the in-frame ones, dropping some. The data contain some 150,000 clones, less than 90% of them seen just once; the ten biggest clones take up 1.5% to 2%. Findings and caveats of the study: Among those given AZD1222, only five to seven were seropositive at baseline. Donors, mostly white British, included more females; clonal diversity was possibly underestimated.

Sequenced material: peripheral blood, taken on day 0 of AZD1222 vaccination. This chain connects TRBV2 to TRBJ2-5, with D possibly being TRBD1 (6 bases). This clonotype originated in an adult in good health. This chain's CDR3 is CATLPGQYVPQETQYF. The CDR3 region has the DNA TGTGCCACCCTACCTGGACAGTACGTTCCCCAAGAGACCCAGTACTTC.